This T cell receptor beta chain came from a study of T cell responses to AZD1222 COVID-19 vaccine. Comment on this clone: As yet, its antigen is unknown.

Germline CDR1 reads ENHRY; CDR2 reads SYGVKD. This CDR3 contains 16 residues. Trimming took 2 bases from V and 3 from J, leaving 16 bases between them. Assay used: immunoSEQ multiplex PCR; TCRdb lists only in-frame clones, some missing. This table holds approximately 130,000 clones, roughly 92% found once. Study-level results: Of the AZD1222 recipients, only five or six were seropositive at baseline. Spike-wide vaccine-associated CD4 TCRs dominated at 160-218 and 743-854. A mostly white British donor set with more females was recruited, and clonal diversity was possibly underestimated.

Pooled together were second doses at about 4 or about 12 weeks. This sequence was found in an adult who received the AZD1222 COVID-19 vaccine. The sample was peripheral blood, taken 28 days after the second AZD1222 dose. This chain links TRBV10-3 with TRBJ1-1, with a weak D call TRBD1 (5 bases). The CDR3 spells CAISEHQGSPYTEAFF. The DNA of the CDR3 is TGTGCCATCAGTGAGCACCAGGGTTCCCCTTACACTGAAGCTTTCTTT.